The T cell receptor (beta chain) described here comes from a study of T cell changes during pregnancy in multiple sclerosis. This clone came up many times. Measured with immunoSEQ multiplex PCR; TCRdb has only the in-frame clones, and not every one. The sample has over 55,000 clones; about 92% are singletons. With V trimmed by 0 bases and J by 2 bases, 3 bases remained unmatched. CDR3 size: 15 residues. The V gene's germline CDR1 is LGHNA and CDR2 YSLEER. J is TRBJ2-7 and V is TRBV4-3; 8 bases are a match to TRBD2. The receptor was derived from a female donor with multiple sclerosis, enrolled in a pregnancy study. The source was peripheral blood, collected after pregnancy. This chain's CDR3 is CASSQDPGGPYEQYF. The CDR3 nucleotides read TGCGCCAGCAGCCAAGATCCGGGAGGGCCCTACGAGCAGTACTTC.